One and the same sample provided the 32 T cell receptor beta chains below, sequenced in a study of early T cells in non-severe SARS-CoV-2 infection. TCRdb reprocessed the 5' RACE reads with MiXCR, giving one entry per CDR3 protein. The repertoire consists of 75,000 to 95,000 distinct CDR3 sequences, with over 15% occurring once and the leading ten covering 5.1%. This specimen was whole blood, taken at baseline. These receptors were obtained from an adult who was a healthcare worker with PCR-confirmed SARS-CoV-2 infection or an uninfected control (not recorded which).

The rearrangement links TRBV6-2 or TRBV6-3 to TRBJ2-7; no reliable D call. Germline V gene data show CDR1 as MNHEY and CDR2 as SVGEGT. Trimming shortened V by 0 bases and J by 1 base, and 19 bases separated the two germline ends. The CDR3 is made up of 18 amino acids. The DNA for the CDR3 is TGTGCCAGCAGTTACTCGATACTCTCGGGTGAGAGATCCTACGAGCAGTACTTC. Residues: CASSYSILSGERSYEQYF.

J is TRBJ2-7 and V is TRBV28, with D possibly being TRBD2 (7 bases). Germline CDR1 reads MDHEN; CDR2 reads SYDVKM. V dropped 7 bases and J dropped 5 bases, with 18 bases sitting between them. The CDR3 loop spans 14 amino acids. The CDR3 here is CASTTQGGRDEQYF. The CDR3 DNA follows: TGTGCCAGCACGACCCAAGGGGGGAGGGACGAGCAGTACTTC.

In its sample, this clonotype was seen many times. The chain recombines TRBV28 with TRBJ2-3; D call uncertain. The germline gives CDR1 MDHEN, CDR2 SYDVKM. Trimming cost V 6 bases and J 0 bases, with 10 bases left between them. The CDR3 covers 14 residues. The CDR3 sequence: CASRAPLSTDTQYF. CDR3 in DNA: TGTGCCAGCAGAGCACCCCTTAGCACAGATACGCAGTATTTT. The whole variable domain, filled in from reference TRBV28 and TRBJ2-3, reads DVKVTQSSRYLVKRTGEKVFLECVQDMDHENMFWYRQDPGLGLRLIYFSYDVKMKEKGDIPEGYSVSREKKERFSLILESASTNQTSMYLCASRAPLSTDTQYFGPGTRLTVL.

The chain combines TRBV18 with TRBJ2-7; tentatively, D is TRBD1 or TRBD2 (5 bases each). Per the germline V gene, CDR1 is KGHSH and CDR2 is LQKENI. The CDR3 is made up of 15 amino acids. The V and J ends lost 5 bases and 4 bases respectively, with 18 bases between them. Written as DNA, the CDR3 is TGTGCCAGCTCAGCACTAGGGGTCACCTCGTACGAGCAGTACTTC. Translating gives CASSALGVTSYEQYF.

The chain carries TRBV9 and TRBJ2-1, with D possibly matching TRBD2 (5 bases). This CDR3 spans 15 amino acids. Between the trimmed V and J ends, which lost 0 bases and 7 bases, there was a span of 14 bases. Per germline, CDR1 SGDLS and CDR2 YYNGEE. The CDR3, as DNA: TGTGCCAGCAGCGTAGCATCCGGGAACCCTAATGAGCAGTTCTTC. Its protein product is CASSVASGNPNEQFF.

This clonotype has a handful of counts. V gene TRBV28 combines with J gene TRBJ2-7; a possible D gene is TRBD1 (5 bases). Germline V lookup: CDR1 MDHEN, CDR2 SYDVKM. V was pared by 10 bases and J by 7 bases, with 17 bases between. CDR3 size: 12 residues. DNA of the CDR3: TGTGCCACCCTGGGGCGCTCGGAGGAGCAGTACTTC. It encodes CATLGRSEEQYF.

This rearrangement joins TRBV4-3 to TRBJ1-2; D remains unclear. CDR3 size: 11 residues. The V gene's germline CDR1 is LGHNA and CDR2 YSLEER. V was trimmed by 0 bases and J by 8 bases, leaving 4 bases between them. The CDR3 bases are TGCGCCAGCAGCCAAGAGGGCGGCTACACCTTC. Residues: CASSQEGGYTF.

V usage is TRBV20-1 and J usage is TRBJ2-7, with TRBD2 matching 15 bases. Germline V lookup: CDR1 DFQATT, CDR2 SNEGSKA (reference sequence). Germline trimming cut 5 bases from V and 4 bases from J; bases unmatched to any gene: 3. The CDR3 length is 14 residues. The CDR3 nucleotides read TGCAGTGCTGAAGGACTAGCGGGAGGGTACGAGCAGTACTTC. It yields the protein CSAEGLAGGYEQYF.

The CDR3 loop reads CASSEKFGIRYEQYF. The CDR3 DNA follows: TGTGCCAGCAGTGAGAAATTCGGGATCCGATACGAGCAGTACTTC. The chain employs TRBV25-1 and TRBJ2-7, with a weak D call TRBD2 (5 bases). The germline V and J ends were trimmed by 3 bases and 4 bases, with 16 bases remaining between them. The CDR3 is 15 residues long. Germline assignment: CDR1 MGHDK and CDR2 SYGVNS.

The chain links TRBV18 to TRBJ2-7; D gene ambiguous. The V end was cut by 3 bases, the J end by 3 bases, with 6 bases between. CDR3 length equals 12 residues. Germline CDR1 is KGHSH and CDR2 is LQKENI. CDR3 amino acids: CASSPTVYEQYF. The DNA of the CDR3 is TGTGCCAGCTCACCGACCGTCTACGAGCAGTACTTC.

A few counts support this clonotype. The rearrangement uses TRBV6-2 or TRBV6-3 and TRBJ2-7, with TRBD1 identical over 7 bases. J lost 5 bases, V lost 1 base, and 8 bases had no gene match. The length of the CDR3 is 15 residues. Germline V CDR1 and CDR2: MNHEY, SVGEGT. DNA of the CDR3: TGTGCCAGCAGTTACTGGTCAAGGGGGCGCGACGAGCAGTACTTC. Encoded protein: CASSYWSRGRDEQYF.

This clonotype has more than one count but fewer than ten. V is TRBV20-1 and J is TRBJ1-1; a weak D match, TRBD1 (5 bases). V was shortened by 1 base and J by 9 bases, with 12 bases between the two germline ends. Germline V gene data show CDR1 as DFQATT and CDR2 as SNEGSKA (reference sequence). The CDR3 covers 12 residues. For the CDR3, the DNA is TGCAGTGCTAGAGGTATGGGGGAACAAGCTTTCTTT. Translating it yields CSARGMGEQAFF.

This clonotype was seen ten or more times. The chain employs TRBV20-1 and TRBJ2-1, with 11 bases aligning to TRBD2. The CDR3 is 15 amino acids. Germline CDR1 reads DFQATT; CDR2 reads SNEGSKA (reference sequence). V lost 6 bases and J lost 8; bases outside the gene matches: 12. DNA for the CDR3: TGCAGTGCCCACCCCGTCGGACTAGCGGGCCATGAGCAGTTCTTC. This translates into CSAHPVGLAGHEQFF.

This clonotype appeared many times. This chain connects TRBV12-3 or TRBV12-4 to TRBJ1-5; 8 nucleotides agree with TRBD1. This CDR3 is built from 14 residues. V shed 5 bases and J 2 bases; nucleotides not matched to a gene: 2. Here the CDR3 DNA reads TGTGCCAGCAGTCCGGACAGGGGCAATCAGCCCCAGCATTTT. Amino acids: CASSPDRGNQPQHF.

This clonotype has only a few counts. The chain joins TRBV28 to TRBJ2-2, with D possibly TRBD1 on 6 matching bases. Germline V gene sequence: CDR1 MDHEN, CDR2 SYDVKM. V lost 3 bases and J 8 bases, leaving 7 bases between the germline ends. The CDR3 is 12 residues long. The CDR3 sequence: CASSFDRGELFF. CDR3 nucleotide sequence: TGTGCCAGCAGTTTCGACAGGGGGGAGCTGTTTTTT.

This clonotype was seen repeatedly, ten times or more. The chain links TRBV29-1 to TRBJ1-1, with D unresolved. Trimming removed 7 bases from V and 5 bases from J, with 11 bases in between. There are 11 residues in the CDR3. CDR1 SQVTM and CDR2 ANQGSEA come from the germline V gene. The CDR3 loop is CSGMGWTEAFF. CDR3 sequence (DNA): TGCAGCGGGATGGGGTGGACTGAAGCTTTCTTT. The variable domain in full, completed from reference TRBV29-1 and TRBJ1-1, reads SAVISQKPSRDICQRGTSLTIQCQVDSQVTMMFWYRQQPGQSLTLIATANQGSEATYESGFVIDKFPISRPNLTFSTLTVSNMSPEDSSIYLCSGMGWTEAFFGQGTRLTVV.

The V gene is TRBV28, the J gene TRBJ1-1; the D gene is possibly TRBD1 (6 bases). This CDR3 is built from 13 residues. The V gene's germline CDR1 is MDHEN and CDR2 SYDVKM. V was trimmed by 5 bases and J by 2 bases, leaving 9 bases between them. CDR3 bases: TGTGCCAGCAGTGGGACACTTAACACTGAAGCTTTCTTT. This codes for CASSGTLNTEAFF.

This clonotype appeared a few times. The chain employs TRBV11-2 and TRBJ2-7; 9 nucleotides match TRBD1. CDR1 is SGHAT, CDR2 FQNNGV, per germline. Trimming removed 5 bases from V and 6 bases from J; junction bases left unmatched: 8. CDR3 size: 14 residues. This CDR3 reads CASSTGTGRPEQYF. The CDR3 DNA reads as TGTGCCAGCAGCACCGGGACAGGGCGACCCGAGCAGTACTTC.

The chain is built from TRBV7-9 and TRBJ2-7, with 7 positions matching TRBD1. This CDR3 spans 18 amino acids. Germline loops: CDR1 SEHNR, CDR2 FQNEAQ (reference sequence). J lost 0 bases, V lost 5 bases, and 16 bases had no gene match. The CDR3 loop reads CASSTDRAAFTASYEQYF. CDR3 in DNA: TGTGCCAGCAGCACTGACAGGGCCGCCTTTACGGCCTCCTACGAGCAGTACTTC.

V usage is TRBV7-6 and J usage is TRBJ1-3; tentatively, D is TRBD1 (5 bases). CDR3 size: 15 residues. Looked up from germline, CDR1 is SGHVS and CDR2 is FNYEAQ. Trimming removed 5 bases at V and 0 bases at J, with 11 bases between. The CDR3: CASSVQGSSGNTIYF. The CDR3, as DNA: TGTGCCAGCAGCGTTCAGGGCAGCTCTGGAAACACCATATATTTT.

This clonotype was seen more than once but under ten times. V usage is TRBV11-2 and J usage is TRBJ2-2; no clear D. In germline, CDR1 is SGHAT, CDR2 FQNNGV. The CDR3 covers 13 residues. Trimming took 1 base from V and 7 from J, leaving 7 bases between them. The DNA of the CDR3 is TGTGCCAGCAGCTTAGTGGGAATCGGGGAGCTGTTTTTT. It yields the protein CASSLVGIGELFF.

This clonotype has just a few counts. The chain carries TRBV29-1 and TRBJ2-5, with 8 nucleotides matching TRBD2. J was trimmed by 4 bases and V by 3 bases; bases with no gene match: 7. Germline CDR1 is SQVTM and CDR2 is ANQGSEA. The CDR3 loop spans 14 amino acids. The CDR3 reads CSVEREAGGETQYF. As DNA, the CDR3 is TGCAGCGTTGAGCGGGAGGCAGGAGGAGAGACCCAGTACTTC.

This clonotype showed up just a few times. This chain uses TRBV11-2 with TRBJ1-6; weak D call: TRBD1 (5 bases). Germline values: CDR1 SGHAT, CDR2 FQNNGV. Trimming took 4 bases from V and 8 from J, leaving 9 bases between them. This CDR3 comprises 13 residues. CDR3 residues: CASSWDGHSPLHF. DNA of the CDR3: TGTGCCAGCAGCTGGGACGGGCATTCACCCCTCCACTTT.

The sample holds a few counts of this clonotype. The chain recombines TRBV4-3 with TRBJ2-3; D is unclear. CDR1 is LGHNA and CDR2 is YSLEER in the germline V gene. CDR3 size: 16 residues. V lost 0 bases and J 0 bases, leaving 10 bases between the germline ends. In DNA, the CDR3 is TGCGCCAGCAGCCAAGACCCGCCATCTAGCACAGATACGCAGTATTTT. Its translation is CASSQDPPSSTDTQYF.

This sequence joins TRBV4-2 and TRBJ2-1, with 10 bases aligning to TRBD2. Germline values: CDR1 LGHNA, CDR2 YNFKEQ. The V segment lost 0 bases and the J segment 8 bases; nucleotides outside the gene matches: 10. The length of the CDR3 is 17 residues. The CDR3 here is CASSQDGLAGGIDEQFF. Written as DNA, the CDR3 is TGTGCCAGCAGCCAAGATGGGTTAGCGGGAGGAATCGATGAGCAGTTCTTC.

This clonotype appeared a few times. The rearrangement links TRBV5-5 to TRBJ2-1, with TRBD1 matching over 8 bases. The CDR3 contains 15 residues. Losses at the gene ends were 6 bases for V and 0 bases for J; bases not matched to a gene: 5. Germline CDR1 is SGHKS and CDR2 is YYEKEE (reference sequence). The CDR3 nucleotides are TGTGCCAGCATCCGGACAGGGAGCTCCTACAATGAGCAGTTCTTC. It codes for CASIRTGSSYNEQFF.

This clonotype has a handful of counts. Here the CDR3 DNA reads TGTGCCAGCAGTTCAGCGCTACAGGGAAGTATTTCAGATACGCAGTATTTT. Protein product: CASSSALQGSISDTQYF. This chain connects TRBV28 to TRBJ2-3; tentative D call: TRBD1 (6 bases). Germline V gene sequence: CDR1 MDHEN, CDR2 SYDVKM. V lost 4 bases to trimming and J lost 4 bases, with 21 bases between them. CDR3 length: 17 residues.

This clonotype was found a few times. The V call is TRBV12-3 or TRBV12-4, the J call TRBJ2-7; D gene unclear. Between the trimmed V and J ends, which lost 1 base and 7 bases, there was a span of 8 bases. The CDR3 loop spans 12 amino acids. CDR3 protein: CASSLGFLEQYF. DNA of the CDR3: TGTGCCAGCAGTTTAGGATTCTTGGAGCAGTACTTC.

This clonotype has just one count. The chain couples TRBV20-1 to TRBJ2-7; a possible D gene is TRBD2 (6 bases). V lost 7 bases and J lost 2, with 18 bases in between. CDR3 length: 14 amino acids. Germline V lookup: CDR1 DFQATT, CDR2 SNEGSKA (reference sequence). The CDR3 bases are TGCAGTGTCGACCCCGGGACTCCTGCCTACGAGCAGTACTTC. Its translation: CSVDPGTPAYEQYF.

A few counts support this clonotype. CDR3 in DNA: TGTGCCAGCTCACCAGTGCGAGGACTAGCGAACACAGATACGCAGTATTTT. This gives the protein CASSPVRGLANTDTQYF. J is TRBJ2-3 and V is TRBV18; 9 nucleotides align to TRBD2. The ends lost 2 bases at V and 2 bases at J; junction bases unmatched: 8. The CDR3 covers 17 residues. CDR1 KGHSH and CDR2 LQKENI come from the germline V gene.

V usage is TRBV12-3 or TRBV12-4 and J usage is TRBJ2-1, with D perhaps matching TRBD2 (5 bases). Trimming left V 6 bases short and J 10 bases short, with 10 bases between. This CDR3 is built from 11 residues. The CDR3 coding sequence is TGTGCCAGCAGGACGACTAACGAGCAGTTCTTC. Its translation is CASRTTNEQFF.

This clonotype was observed a handful of times. This chain joins TRBV10-2 and TRBJ2-7; TRBD2 agrees at 14 bases. CDR3 length: 14 amino acids. Germline values: CDR1 WSHSY, CDR2 SAAADI. V gave up 6 bases and J gave up 6 bases; unmatched junction bases: 4. The CDR3 loop is CASRGGTSGSEQYF. The CDR3 region has the DNA TGCGCCAGCAGGGGGGGGACTAGCGGGAGCGAGCAGTACTTC.